This T cell receptor (beta chain) was captured by sequencing in a study of T-cell reconstitution after alpha-beta-depleted transplantation in children. TCRbeta library preparation incorporated unique molecular identifiers. TCRdb passed the PCR reads through MiXCR, listing each CDR3 protein once. This repertoire shows 600,000 to 700,000 distinct CDR3 sequences, approximately 17% found once; its top ten account for 0.9% to 1.2%. This CDR3 spans 18 amino acids. Germline CDR1 and CDR2: MNHNS and SASEGT. V lost 7 bases, J lost 0 bases, and 9 bases stayed unmatched. J is TRBJ2-2 and V is TRBV6-1, with 12 positions matching TRBD2. Sequenced material: PBMCs from the stem cell graft donor, taken from the stem cell graft. The source is a human donor who donated a stem cell graft to a child with acute myeloid leukemia. CDR3 residues: CASTLGTSGLANTGELFF. DNA for the CDR3: TGTGCCAGCACCCTAGGGACTAGCGGGCTCGCGAACACCGGGGAGCTGTTTTTT.